This T cell receptor beta chain emerged from a study of T cells in Graves' hyperthyroidism and ophthalmopathy. There are many counts of this clonotype. Its specificity is not known. Study-wide points: Separating ophthalmopathy from stable hyperthyroidism was achieved by a 13 V-J model. The majority of expanded thyroid clonotypes above 0.001 also appeared in blood.

Amplified TCR beta CDR3 regions came from RNA transcripts. The HTBI set primed first-round TCR CDR3 RT-PCR. Via MiXCR, TCRdb re-called the multiplex PCR reads, giving one row per CDR3 protein. This repertoire shows fewer than 650,000 distinct CDR3 sequences, about 15% found once; its top ten account for 5.5% to 7.5%. The CDR3 runs to 17 residues. The V gene's germline CDR1 is MNHNS and CDR2 SASEGT. J gave up 0 bases and V 2 bases, and 9 bases lay outside the gene matches. The source of the PBMCs was about 10 ml of fresh peripheral blood. The chain recombines TRBV6-1 with TRBJ2-7; 8 nucleotides agree with TRBD1. The TCR sequence derives from a woman between 25 and 40 years old with Graves' hyperthyroidism that later progressed to Graves' ophthalmopathy. The sequenced material came from blood. The CDR3 spells CASSEYPTGGSSYEQYF. CDR3 bases: TGTGCCAGCAGTGAATACCCCACAGGGGGTAGCTCCTACGAGCAGTACTTC.